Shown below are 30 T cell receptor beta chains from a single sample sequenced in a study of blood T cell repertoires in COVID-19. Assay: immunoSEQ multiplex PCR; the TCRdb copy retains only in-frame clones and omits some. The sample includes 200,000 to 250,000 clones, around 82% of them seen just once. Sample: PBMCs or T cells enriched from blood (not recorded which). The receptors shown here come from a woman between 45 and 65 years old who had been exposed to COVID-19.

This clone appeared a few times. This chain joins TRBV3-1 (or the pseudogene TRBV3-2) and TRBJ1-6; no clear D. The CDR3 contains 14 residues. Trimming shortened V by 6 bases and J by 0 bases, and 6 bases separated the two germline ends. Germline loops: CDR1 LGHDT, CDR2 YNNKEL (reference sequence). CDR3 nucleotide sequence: TGTGCCAGCAGACTAAGCTCCTATAATTCACCCCTCCACTTT. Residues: CASRLSSYNSPLHF.

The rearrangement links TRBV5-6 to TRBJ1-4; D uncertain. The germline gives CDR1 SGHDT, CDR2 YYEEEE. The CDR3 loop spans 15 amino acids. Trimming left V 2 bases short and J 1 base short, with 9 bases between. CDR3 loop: CASSFNSLTNEKLFF. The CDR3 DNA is TGTGCCAGCAGCTTCAACAGCTTAACTAATGAAAAACTGTTTTTT.

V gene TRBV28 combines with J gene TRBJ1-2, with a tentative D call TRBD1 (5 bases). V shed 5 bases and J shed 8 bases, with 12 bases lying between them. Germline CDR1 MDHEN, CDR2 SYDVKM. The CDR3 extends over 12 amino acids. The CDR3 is CASSAGYKGYTF. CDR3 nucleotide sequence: TGTGCCAGCAGTGCAGGGTACAAAGGCTACACCTTC.

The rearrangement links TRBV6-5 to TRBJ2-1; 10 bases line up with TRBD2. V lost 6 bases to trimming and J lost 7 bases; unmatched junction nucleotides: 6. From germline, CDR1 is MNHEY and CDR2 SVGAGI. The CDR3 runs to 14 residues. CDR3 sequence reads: CASRSSGGGNEQFF. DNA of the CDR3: TGTGCCAGCAGATCTAGCGGGGGAGGTAATGAGCAGTTCTTC.

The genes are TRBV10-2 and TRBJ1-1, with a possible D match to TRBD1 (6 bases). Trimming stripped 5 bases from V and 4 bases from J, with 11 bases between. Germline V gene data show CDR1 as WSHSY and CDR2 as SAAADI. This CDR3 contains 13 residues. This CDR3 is CASSRGGGTEAFF. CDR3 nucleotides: TGCGCCAGCAGTCGAGGGGGGGGCACTGAAGCTTTCTTT.

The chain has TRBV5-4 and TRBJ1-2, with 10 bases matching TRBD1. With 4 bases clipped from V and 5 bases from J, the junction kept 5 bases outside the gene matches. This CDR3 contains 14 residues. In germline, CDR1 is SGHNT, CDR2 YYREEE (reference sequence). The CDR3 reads CASSPRTGGYGYTF. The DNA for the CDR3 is TGTGCCAGCAGCCCCCGGACAGGGGGATATGGCTACACCTTC.

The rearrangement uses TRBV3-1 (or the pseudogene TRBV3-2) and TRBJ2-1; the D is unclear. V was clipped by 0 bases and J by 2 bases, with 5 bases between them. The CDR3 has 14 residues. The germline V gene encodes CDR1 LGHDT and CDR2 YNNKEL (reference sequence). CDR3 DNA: TGTGCCAGCAGCCAAGACAACACCTACAATGAGCAGTTCTTC. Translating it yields CASSQDNTYNEQFF.

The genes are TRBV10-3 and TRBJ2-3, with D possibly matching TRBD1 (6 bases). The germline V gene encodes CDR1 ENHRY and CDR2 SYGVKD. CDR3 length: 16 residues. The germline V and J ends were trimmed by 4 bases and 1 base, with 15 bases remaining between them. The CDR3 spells CAISGKDRGGTDTQYF. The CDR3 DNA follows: TGTGCCATCAGTGGAAAGGACAGAGGAGGCACAGATACGCAGTATTTT.

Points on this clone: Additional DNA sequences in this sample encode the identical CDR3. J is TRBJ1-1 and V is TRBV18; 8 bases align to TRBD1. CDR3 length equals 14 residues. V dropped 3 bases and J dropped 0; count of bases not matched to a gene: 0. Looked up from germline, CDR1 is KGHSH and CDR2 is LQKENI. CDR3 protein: CASSPRGLNTEAFF. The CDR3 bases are TGTGCCAGCTCACCCAGGGGGCTGAACACTGAAGCTTTCTTT.

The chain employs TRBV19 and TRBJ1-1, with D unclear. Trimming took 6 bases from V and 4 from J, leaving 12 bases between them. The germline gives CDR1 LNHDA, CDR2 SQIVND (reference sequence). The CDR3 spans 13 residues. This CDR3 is CASSPGRSTEAFF. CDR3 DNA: TGTGCCAGTAGCCCTGGTAGGAGCACTGAAGCTTTCTTT. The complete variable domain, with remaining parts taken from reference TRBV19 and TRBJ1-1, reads DGGITQSPKYLFRKEGQNVTLSCEQNLNHDAMYWYRQDPGQGLRLIYYSQIVNDFQKGDIAEGYSVSREKKESFPLTVTSAQKNPTAFYLCASSPGRSTEAFFGQGTRLTVV.

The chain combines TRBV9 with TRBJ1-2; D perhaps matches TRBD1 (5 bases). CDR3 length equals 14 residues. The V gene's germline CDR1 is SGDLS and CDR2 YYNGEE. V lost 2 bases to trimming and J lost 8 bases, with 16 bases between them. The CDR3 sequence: CASSVTGPGKGYTF. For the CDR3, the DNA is TGTGCCAGCAGCGTTACAGGCCCCGGCAAGGGCTACACCTTC.

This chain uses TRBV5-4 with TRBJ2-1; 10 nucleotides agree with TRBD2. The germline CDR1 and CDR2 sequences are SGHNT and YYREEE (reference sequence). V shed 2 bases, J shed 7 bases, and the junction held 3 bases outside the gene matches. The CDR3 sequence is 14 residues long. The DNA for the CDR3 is TGTGCCAGCAGCTTAGCGGGGGGGCGGAATGAGCAGTTCTTC. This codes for CASSLAGGRNEQFF.

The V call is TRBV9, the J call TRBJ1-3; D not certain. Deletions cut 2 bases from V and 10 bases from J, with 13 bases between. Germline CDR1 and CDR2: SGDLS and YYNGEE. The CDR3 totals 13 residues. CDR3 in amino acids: CASSVLPRETIYF. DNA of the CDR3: TGTGCCAGCAGCGTGTTGCCCCGAGAGACCATATATTTT.

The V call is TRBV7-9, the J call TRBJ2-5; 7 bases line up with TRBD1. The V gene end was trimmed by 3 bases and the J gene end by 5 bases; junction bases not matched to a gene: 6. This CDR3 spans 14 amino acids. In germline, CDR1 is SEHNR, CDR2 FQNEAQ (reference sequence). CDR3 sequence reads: CASSLPGQRETQYF. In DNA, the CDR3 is TGTGCCAGCAGCTTGCCGGGACAGAGGGAGACCCAGTACTTC.

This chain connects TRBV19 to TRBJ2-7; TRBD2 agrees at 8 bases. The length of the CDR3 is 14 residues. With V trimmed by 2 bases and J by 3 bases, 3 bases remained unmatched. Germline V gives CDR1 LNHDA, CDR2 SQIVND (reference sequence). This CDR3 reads CASSIRAGDYEQYF. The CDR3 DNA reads TGTGCCAGTAGTATAAGAGCGGGGGACTACGAGCAGTACTTC.

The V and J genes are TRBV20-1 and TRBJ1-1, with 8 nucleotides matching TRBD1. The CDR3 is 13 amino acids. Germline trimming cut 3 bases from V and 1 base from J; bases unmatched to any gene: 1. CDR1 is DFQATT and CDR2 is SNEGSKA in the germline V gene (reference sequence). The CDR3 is CSASQGANTEAFF. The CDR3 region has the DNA TGCAGTGCTAGTCAGGGGGCGAACACTGAAGCTTTCTTT.

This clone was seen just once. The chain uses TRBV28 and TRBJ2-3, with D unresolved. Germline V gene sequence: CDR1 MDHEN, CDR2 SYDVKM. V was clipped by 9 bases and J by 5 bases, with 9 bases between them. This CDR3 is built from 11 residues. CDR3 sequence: CASLFKDTQYF. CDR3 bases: TGTGCCAGTCTGTTTAAAGATACGCAGTATTTT.

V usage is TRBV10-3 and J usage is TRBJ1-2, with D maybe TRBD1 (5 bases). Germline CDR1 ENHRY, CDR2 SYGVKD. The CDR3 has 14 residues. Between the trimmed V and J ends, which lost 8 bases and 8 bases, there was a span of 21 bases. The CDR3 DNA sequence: TGTGCCATCCAACCTGATTGGGGCCCCCGGGGCTACACCTTC. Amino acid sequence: CAIQPDWGPRGYTF.

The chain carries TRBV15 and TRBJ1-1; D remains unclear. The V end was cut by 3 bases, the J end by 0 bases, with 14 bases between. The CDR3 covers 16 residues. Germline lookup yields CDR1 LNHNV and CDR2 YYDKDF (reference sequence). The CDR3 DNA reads TGTGCCACCAGCAGGTCCCGTCGAGGGATGAACACTGAAGCTTTCTTT. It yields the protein CATSRSRRGMNTEAFF.

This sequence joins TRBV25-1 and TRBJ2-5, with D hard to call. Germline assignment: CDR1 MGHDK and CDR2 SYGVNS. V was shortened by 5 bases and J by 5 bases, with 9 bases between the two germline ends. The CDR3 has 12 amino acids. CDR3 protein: CASSPDLETQYF. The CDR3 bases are TGTGCCAGCAGTCCAGACTTGGAGACCCAGTACTTC.

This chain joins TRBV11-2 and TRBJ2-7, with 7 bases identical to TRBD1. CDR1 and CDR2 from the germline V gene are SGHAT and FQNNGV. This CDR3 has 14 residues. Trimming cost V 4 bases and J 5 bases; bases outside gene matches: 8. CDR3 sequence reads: CASSSTPRGNEQYF. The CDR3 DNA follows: TGTGCCAGCAGCTCGACCCCCAGGGGGAACGAGCAGTACTTC.

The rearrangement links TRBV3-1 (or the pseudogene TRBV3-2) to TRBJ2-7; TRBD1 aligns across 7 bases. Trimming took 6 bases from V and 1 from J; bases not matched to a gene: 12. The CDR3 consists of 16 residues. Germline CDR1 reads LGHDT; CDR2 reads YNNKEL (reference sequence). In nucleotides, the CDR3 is TGTGCCAGCAGTCGCTTCGTGACAGGGACGTCCTACGAGCAGTACTTC. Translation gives CASSRFVTGTSYEQYF.

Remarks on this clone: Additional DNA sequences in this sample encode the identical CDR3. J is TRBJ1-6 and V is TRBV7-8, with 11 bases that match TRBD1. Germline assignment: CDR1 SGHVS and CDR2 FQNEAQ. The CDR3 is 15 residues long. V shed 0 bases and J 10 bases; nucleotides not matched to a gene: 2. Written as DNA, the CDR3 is TGTGCCAGCAGCTTAGCGGACAGGGGGCGGTCACCCCTCCACTTT. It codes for CASSLADRGRSPLHF.

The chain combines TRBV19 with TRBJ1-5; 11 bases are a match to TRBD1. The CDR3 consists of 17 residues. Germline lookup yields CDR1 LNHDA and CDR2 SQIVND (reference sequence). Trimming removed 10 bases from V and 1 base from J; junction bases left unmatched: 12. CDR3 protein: CATTRGQGATSNQPQHF. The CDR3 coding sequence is TGTGCCACTACCAGAGGACAGGGGGCTACCAGCAATCAGCCCCAGCATTTT.

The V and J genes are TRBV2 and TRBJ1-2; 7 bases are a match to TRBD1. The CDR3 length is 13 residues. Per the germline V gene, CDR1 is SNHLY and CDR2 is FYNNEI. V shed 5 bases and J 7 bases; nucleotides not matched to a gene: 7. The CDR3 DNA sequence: TGTGCCAGCAGTCCGGGACAGCCCCTTGGCTACACCTTC. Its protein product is CASSPGQPLGYTF.

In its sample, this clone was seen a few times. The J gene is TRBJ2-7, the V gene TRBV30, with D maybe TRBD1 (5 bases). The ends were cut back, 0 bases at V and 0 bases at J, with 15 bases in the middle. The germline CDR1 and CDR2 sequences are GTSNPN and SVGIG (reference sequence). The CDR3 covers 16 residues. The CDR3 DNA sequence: TGTGCCTGGAGTGTAGTGGGGCCTGGAAGCTCCTACGAGCAGTACTTC. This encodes CAWSVVGPGSSYEQYF.

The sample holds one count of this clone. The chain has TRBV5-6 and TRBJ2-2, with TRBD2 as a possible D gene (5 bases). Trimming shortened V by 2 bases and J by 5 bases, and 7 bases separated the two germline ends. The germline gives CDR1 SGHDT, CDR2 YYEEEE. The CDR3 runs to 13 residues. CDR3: CASSFGGTGELFF. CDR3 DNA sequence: TGTGCCAGCAGCTTCGGCGGGACCGGGGAGCTGTTTTTT.

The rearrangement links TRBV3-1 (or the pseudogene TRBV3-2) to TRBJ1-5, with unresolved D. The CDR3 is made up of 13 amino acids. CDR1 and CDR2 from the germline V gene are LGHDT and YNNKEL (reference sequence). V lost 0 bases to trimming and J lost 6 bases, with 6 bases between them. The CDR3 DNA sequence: TGTGCCAGCAGCCAAGACCCTTTTCAGCCCCAGCATTTT. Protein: CASSQDPFQPQHF.

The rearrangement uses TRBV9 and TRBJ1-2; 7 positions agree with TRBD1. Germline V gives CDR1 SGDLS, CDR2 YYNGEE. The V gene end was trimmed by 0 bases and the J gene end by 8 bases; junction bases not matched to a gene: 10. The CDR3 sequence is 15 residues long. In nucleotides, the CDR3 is TGTGCCAGCAGCGTAGCCCCTGGACAGGCGGGAGGCTACACCTTC. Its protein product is CASSVAPGQAGGYTF.

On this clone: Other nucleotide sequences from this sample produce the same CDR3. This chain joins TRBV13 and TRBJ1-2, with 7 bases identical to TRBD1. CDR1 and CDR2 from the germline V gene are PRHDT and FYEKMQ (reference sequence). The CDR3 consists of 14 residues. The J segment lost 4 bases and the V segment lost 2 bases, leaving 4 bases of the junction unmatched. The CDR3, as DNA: TGTGCCAGCAGCTTAAGGGCAGGGGGCTATGGCTACACCTTC. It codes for CASSLRAGGYGYTF.